These 13 T cell receptor beta chains originate from one sample sequenced in a study of blood T cell repertoires in COVID-19 (dated by TCRdb to 2020 to 2022). To prepare the library, the immunoSEQ multiplex PCR assay was applied. TCRdb retrieved this table from immuneACCESS and kept in-frame rearrangements only. Not all clones are present; in checked studies, unresolved V genes account for under half, and no reason is known for the remainder. The table for this sample lists 73,000 or so clones; approximately 82% of them were counted only once. Roughly 5% of the sample is taken by the ten largest. Material for sequencing was peripheral blood. The source of these receptors is a man aged 50 to 60 with active COVID-19.

As regards this clone: Other DNA sequences in the same sample also yield this CDR3. The J gene is TRBJ1-4, the V gene TRBV23-1; D is ambiguous. TRBV23-1 is assigned to the ORF class and has an uncertain function. There are 9 residues in the CDR3. CDR3: CTREGKLFF. As DNA, the CDR3 is TGCACTAGAGAGGGAAAACTGTTTTTT.

This chain joins TRBV6-5 and TRBJ2-7; TRBD1 agrees at 7 bases. The CDR3 consists of 13 residues. J gave up 0 bases and V 8 bases, and 4 bases lay outside the gene matches. The V gene's germline CDR1 is MNHEY and CDR2 SVGAGI. Written as DNA, the CDR3 is TGTGCCAGCGGGACAGTAAACTCCTACGAGCAGTACTTC. This translates into CASGTVNSYEQYF.

The rearrangement uses TRBV28 and TRBJ1-3; D possibly corresponds to TRBD1 (5 bases). Germline CDR1 MDHEN, CDR2 SYDVKM. Trimming took 6 bases from V and 2 from J, leaving 17 bases between them. The CDR3 has 16 residues. The CDR3 here is CASSSIGGNAGNTIYF. CDR3 in DNA: TGTGCCAGCAGCTCGATCGGGGGAAACGCTGGAAACACCATATATTTT.

The V and J genes are TRBV12-3 or TRBV12-4 and TRBJ2-5, with 8 positions matching TRBD2. The CDR3 runs 12 residues. Germline trimming cut 5 bases from V and 5 bases from J; bases unmatched to any gene: 1. CDR3 sequence reads: CASSPGGETQYF. Here the CDR3 DNA reads TGTGCCAGCAGTCCGGGGGGGGAGACCCAGTACTTC.

The sample holds one count of this clone. Within the sample, other DNA sequences also encode this same CDR3. This rearrangement joins TRBV10-1 to TRBJ1-2; D gene unclear. The CDR3 runs to 13 residues. Trimming removed 2 bases at V and 4 bases at J, with 8 bases between. CDR1 and CDR2 (germline): WNHNN, SYGVQD (reference sequence). DNA of the CDR3: TGCGCCAGCAGTGAGGGAGGTAGCTATGGCTACACCTTC. Its translation is CASSEGGSYGYTF.

J is TRBJ2-5 and V is TRBV18; the D gene is possibly TRBD1 (5 bases). From germline, CDR1 is KGHSH and CDR2 LQKENI. The V gene lost 1 base and the J gene lost 5 bases, with 8 bases spanning the gap. The CDR3 consists of 13 residues. CDR3: CASSPLGLETQYF. The CDR3 nucleotides are TGTGCCAGCTCACCACTGGGGCTCGAGACCCAGTACTTC.

The chain combines TRBV5-4 with TRBJ2-4, with 8 bases that match TRBD2. V lost 3 bases, J lost 6 bases, and 5 bases stayed unmatched. The germline V gene encodes CDR1 SGHNT and CDR2 YYREEE (reference sequence). This CDR3 contains 14 residues. CDR3 sequence reads: CASSSSGSGNIQYF. CDR3 nucleotide sequence: TGTGCCAGCAGCTCAAGCGGGAGTGGAAACATTCAGTACTTC.

The chain has TRBV7-7 and TRBJ2-7; D gene uncertain. Looked up from germline, CDR1 is SSHAT and CDR2 is FNYEAQ (reference sequence). CDR3 length: 14 amino acids. The V and J ends lost 2 bases and 0 bases respectively, with 8 bases between them. Here the CDR3 DNA reads TGTGCCAGCAGCTTATCCCCCTTCTCCTACGAGCAGTACTTC. Translating it yields CASSLSPFSYEQYF.

The rearrangement links TRBV5-8 to TRBJ2-1; D might be TRBD2 (6 bases). The CDR3 is 16 amino acids. CDR1 is SGHTS, CDR2 YDEGEE, per germline. V lost 1 base and J 3 bases, leaving 14 bases between the germline ends. The CDR3 DNA reads as TGTGCCAGCAGCTTGTACGCGGGGACGGACTACAATGAGCAGTTCTTC. Translating it yields CASSLYAGTDYNEQFF.

CDR3 sequence: CASSARSATNEKLFF. The DNA of the CDR3 is TGTGCCAGCAGTGCCCGATCGGCAACTAATGAAAAACTGTTTTTT. The chain has TRBV28 and TRBJ1-4; D remains unclear. The CDR3 loop spans 15 amino acids. V shed 5 bases and J shed 0 bases, with 10 bases lying between them. Germline loops: CDR1 MDHEN, CDR2 SYDVKM. The full variable domain, in which reference TRBV28 and TRBJ1-4 provide the parts outside the CDR3, is DVKVTQSSRYLVKRTGEKVFLECVQDMDHENMFWYRQDPGLGLRLIYFSYDVKMKEKGDIPEGYSVSREKKERFSLILESASTNQTSMYLCASSARSATNEKLFFGSGTQLSVL.

The CDR3 DNA reads as TGCGCCAGCAGCCAAAGGGGACTAGCGGGAAACACCGGGGAGCTGTTTTTT. Translated, it gives CASSQRGLAGNTGELFF. The chain is built from TRBV4-1 and TRBJ2-2, with 13 bases lining up with TRBD2. The J segment lost 2 bases and the V segment lost 2 bases, leaving 2 bases of the junction unmatched. Germline values: CDR1 MGHRA, CDR2 YSYEKL. The CDR3 is made up of 17 amino acids.

This chain uses TRBV7-8 with TRBJ1-2; D unclear. CDR1 and CDR2 from the germline V gene are SGHVS and FQNEAQ. The CDR3 totals 15 residues. Trimming stripped 3 bases from V and 5 bases from J, with 16 bases between. CDR3 in amino acids: CASSLWAGELYGYTF. The CDR3 DNA reads as TGTGCCAGCAGCTTGTGGGCAGGTGAACTTTATGGCTACACCTTC.

The V gene is TRBV27, the J gene TRBJ2-7; D is ambiguous. Trimming cost V 3 bases and J 3 bases, with 9 bases left between them. Germline V gives CDR1 MNHEY, CDR2 SMNVEV (reference sequence). There are 13 residues in the CDR3. In DNA form, the CDR3 reads TGTGCCAGCAGTTTTAGTATTAGCTACGAGCAGTACTTC. Translation: CASSFSISYEQYF.